The rows below give T cell receptor beta chains drawn from one sample of a study of T-cell reconstitution after alpha-beta-depleted transplantation in children. Using its own MiXCR run on the PCR reads, TCRdb lists one record per CDR3 protein. This table holds 450,000 to 700,000 distinct CDR3 sequences, roughly 30% found once. The material sequenced was PBMCs, taken before TCRalphabeta/CD19-depleted stem cell transplant. All receptors come from a boy under three years old with Wiskott-Aldrich syndrome, due to receive a stem cell transplant. The CDR3 runs from the conserved cysteine through the conserved F or W. The D gene is left open where the match is weak. Size is omitted from some rows. Given values are once, few, many or a class for expanded clones.

TRBV5-1	few	TRBJ1-2	-	CASSIQRNYGYTF	TGCGCCAGCAGCATACAGCGCAACTATGGCTACACCTTC
TRBV18	few	TRBJ1-2	TRBD1	CASSPVKRDRAGGYTF	TGTGCCAGCTCACCAGTTAAGAGGGACAGGGCTGGTGGCTACACCTTC
TRBV27	-	TRBJ1-4	-	CASSLSKGTSEKLFF	TGTGCCAGCAGTTTATCGAAAGGGACTAGTGAAAAACTGTTTTTT
TRBV12-3/TRBV12-4	-	TRBJ2-3	-	CASSLGQGRSTDTQYF	TGTGCCAGCAGTTTAGGGCAAGGCCGGAGCACAGATACGCAGTATTTT
TRBV4-1	-	TRBJ2-7	-	CASSQNPPGAKAYEQYF	TGCGCCAGCAGCCAAAACCCTCCGGGGGCAAAGGCCTACGAGCAGTACTTC
TRBV20-1	few	TRBJ2-5	-	CSARDPSGLETQYF	TGCAGTGCTAGAGACCCCTCAGGGCTGGAGACCCAGTACTTC
TRBV3-1	few	TRBJ1-1	-	CASSLDNRYAAFF	TGTGCCAGCAGCCTTGACAATCGCTACGCAGCTTTCTTT
TRBV5-1	-	TRBJ2-1	-	CASSFGPTGLYNEQFF	TGCGCCAGCAGCTTTGGCCCCACTGGACTGTACAATGAGCAGTTCTTC
TRBV19	few	TRBJ2-1	-	CASSGIRSYNEQFF	TGTGCCAGTAGCGGGATCCGCTCCTACAATGAGCAGTTCTTC
TRBV29-1	-	TRBJ2-3	-	CSGRGLTDTQYF	TGCAGCGGAAGAGGACTCACAGATACGCAGTATTTT
TRBV12-3/TRBV12-4	-	TRBJ2-7	-	CASSHGYQQYF	TGTGCCAGCAGTCACGGGTACCAGCAGTACTTC
TRBV5-1	-	TRBJ2-1	-	CASSLEVVLPYNEQFF	TGCGCCAGCAGCTTGGAAGTAGTCCTCCCCTACAATGAGCAGTTCTTC
TRBV5-1	few	TRBJ2-1	TRBD2	CASSEGASWAGGSNEQFF	TGCGCCAGCAGCGAAGGAGCAAGTTGGGCGGGAGGGAGCAATGAGCAGTTCTTC